The 11 T cell receptor beta chains presented below share a single source sample, sequenced in a study of cytomegalovirus exposure and HLA in healthy donors. The study ran its PCR with 60 Vbeta and 13 Jbeta primers. Measured with immunoSEQ multiplex PCR; TCRdb has only the in-frame clones, and not every one. This listing includes some 180,000 clones. What was sequenced was PBMCs. Every receptor here comes from a man in his thirties or forties in good health and CMV-seronegative.

The chain recombines TRBV18 with TRBJ2-1; 9 nucleotides match TRBD1. The length of the CDR3 is 16 residues. The V gene's germline CDR1 is KGHSH and CDR2 LQKENI. Trimming at V came to 2 bases and at J to 10 bases, leaving 12 bases not matched to a gene. The CDR3 loop is CASSPATGQGRGEQFF. As DNA, the CDR3 is TGTGCCAGCTCACCAGCTACGGGACAGGGCCGAGGAGAGCAGTTCTTC.

The J gene is TRBJ2-1, the V gene TRBV9; D remains ambiguous. Germline V CDR1 and CDR2: SGDLS, YYNGEE. This CDR3 comprises 15 residues. V shed 0 bases and J shed 1 base, with 8 bases lying between them. CDR3 nucleotide sequence: TGTGCCAGCAGCGTAGGGTTAGATTCCTACAATGAGCAGTTCTTC. Protein sequence: CASSVGLDSYNEQFF.

The chain links TRBV6-6 to TRBJ1-1, with D possibly TRBD1 on 6 matching bases. CDR1 is MNHNY and CDR2 is SVGAGI in the germline V gene (reference sequence). The CDR3 is 16 amino acids. Trimming shortened V by 6 bases and J by 1 base, and 18 bases separated the two germline ends. The CDR3 protein is CASSPRAGQTNTEAFF. The CDR3 coding sequence is TGTGCCAGCAGCCCACGGGCCGGACAGACGAACACTGAAGCTTTCTTT.

The chain is built from TRBV27 and TRBJ1-1; possibly TRBD1 for D (5 bases). The CDR3 extends over 14 amino acids. Germline CDR1 MNHEY, CDR2 SMNVEV (reference sequence). Trimming shortened V by 5 bases and J by 1 base, and 11 bases separated the two germline ends. This CDR3 reads CASSIWGGNTEAFF. The CDR3 bases are TGTGCCAGCAGTATCTGGGGGGGGAACACTGAAGCTTTCTTT.

The chain employs TRBV11-3 and TRBJ1-1; TRBD1 agrees at 9 bases. Germline CDR1 reads SGHNT; CDR2 reads YENEEA. This CDR3 is built from 16 residues. V shed 1 base, J shed 2 bases, and the junction held 5 bases outside the gene matches. The CDR3 DNA reads as TGTGCCAGCAGCTTAGGCGGGACAGGGACTAACACTGAAGCTTTCTTT. It specifies CASSLGGTGTNTEAFF.

The genes are TRBV9 and TRBJ2-5; 12 bases are a match to TRBD2. The V and J ends lost 5 bases and 2 bases, in that order; junction bases with no gene match: 4. The CDR3 loop spans 15 amino acids. The germline gives CDR1 SGDLS, CDR2 YYNGEE. CDR3 in DNA: TGTGCCAGCAGTCTCGGACTAGCGGGACAAGAGACCCAGTACTTC. Protein: CASSLGLAGQETQYF.

V gene TRBV15 combines with J gene TRBJ1-1, with a weak D call TRBD1 (6 bases). The CDR3 loop spans 16 amino acids. Germline V lookup: CDR1 LNHNV, CDR2 YYDKDF (reference sequence). The V gene lost 2 bases and the J gene lost 3 bases, with 16 bases spanning the gap. CDR3 region: CATSRHQQGMDTEAFF. The CDR3 DNA reads TGTGCCACCAGCAGACACCAACAGGGAATGGACACTGAAGCTTTCTTT. Together with reference TRBV15 and TRBJ1-1, the CDR3 gives the full variable domain: DAMVIQNPRYQVTQFGKPVTLSCSQTLNHNVMYWYQQKSSQAPKLLFHYYDKDFNNEADTPDNFQSRRPNTSFCFLDIRSPGLGDTAMYLCATSRHQQGMDTEAFFGQGTRLTVV.

As concerns this clone: A read error may produce the germline difference seen at one junction end. This rearrangement joins TRBV5-1 to TRBJ2-7, with unresolved D. This CDR3 is built from 14 residues. CDR1 SGHRS and CDR2 YFSETQ come from the germline V gene. The CDR3 sequence is CTSSSVRSSYEQYF. In DNA, the CDR3 is TGCACCAGCAGCTCGGTAAGGAGCTCCTACGAGCAGTACTTC.

This chain links TRBV11-2 with TRBJ1-3; D call uncertain. Germline CDR1 SGHAT, CDR2 FQNNGV. This CDR3 has 15 residues. V was clipped by 5 bases and J by 0 bases, with 11 bases between them. The CDR3 region has the DNA TGTGCCAGCAGCACCCTCGGGAGCTCTGGAAACACCATATATTTT. This gives the protein CASSTLGSSGNTIYF.

The chain uses TRBV6-6 and TRBJ2-1; TRBD2 might be the D (6 bases). The CDR3 contains 16 residues. The V gene's germline CDR1 is MNHNY and CDR2 SVGAGI (reference sequence). Trimming removed 2 bases from V and 5 bases from J, with 16 bases in between. CDR3 sequence (DNA): TGTGCCAGCAGTTACCCGGGTCTAGCGTCAGACAATGAGCAGTTCTTC. It specifies CASSYPGLASDNEQFF.

The chain is built from TRBV5-4 and TRBJ1-1; D unclear. Trimming took 0 bases from V and 1 from J, leaving 10 bases between them. This CDR3 has 15 residues. The germline gives CDR1 SGHNT, CDR2 YYREEE (reference sequence). This CDR3 reads CASSLAVAGNTEAFF. Here the CDR3 DNA reads TGTGCCAGCAGCTTGGCGGTTGCAGGGAACACTGAAGCTTTCTTT. Based on the CDR3 plus reference TRBV5-4 and TRBJ1-1, the full variable domain is ETGVTQSPTHLIKTRGQQVTLRCSSQSGHNTVSWYQQALGQGPQFIFQYYREEENGRGNFPPRFSGLQFPNYSSELNVNALELDDSALYLCASSLAVAGNTEAFFGQGTRLTVV.